Each of the 3 T cell receptor beta chains below was sequenced from the same sample in a study of blood T cell repertoires in COVID-19. Sequencing was performed with immunoSEQ multiplex PCR; in TCRdb, only in-frame clones are kept and a portion is missing. The sample lists roughly 250,000 clones, just over 90% seen once, with 1.5% to 2% in the top ten. Input material: PBMCs or T cells enriched from blood (not recorded which). The origin of the receptors is a woman between 18 and 30 years old who had recovered from COVID-19.

V usage is TRBV5-1 and J usage is TRBJ1-1; 8 bases are a match to TRBD1. V was pared by 0 bases and J by 2 bases, with 3 bases of the junction left unmatched. This CDR3 is built from 15 residues. The germline V gene encodes CDR1 SGHRS and CDR2 YFSETQ. The CDR3 DNA is TGCGCCAGCAGCTTGGAAACAGGGGGTAACACTGAAGCTTTCTTT. Amino acid sequence: CASSLETGGNTEAFF.

V is TRBV14 and J is TRBJ1-1, with D unresolved. V shed 4 bases and J shed 7 bases, with 7 bases lying between them. Germline V gives CDR1 SGHDN, CDR2 FVKESK. The CDR3 contains 11 residues. CDR3 coding DNA: TGTGCCAGCAGCCGAAATAGTGAAGCTTTCTTT. This encodes CASSRNSEAFF.

The chain couples TRBV5-5 to TRBJ1-2, with D hard to call. Germline CDR1 reads SGHKS; CDR2 reads YYEKEE (reference sequence). This CDR3 is built from 13 residues. V lost 4 bases and J lost 1, with 8 bases in between. This chain's CDR3 is CASSPPGNYGYTF. CDR3 coding DNA: TGTGCCAGCAGCCCCCCGGGTAACTATGGCTACACCTTC.